The rows below give T cell receptor beta chains drawn from one sample of a study of cytomegalovirus exposure and HLA in healthy donors. Profiling relied on immunoSEQ multiplex PCR, and the TCRdb table lists in-frame clones only, not all of them. The sample lists about 120,000 clones, roughly 80% occurring once. The sample taken for sequencing was PBMCs. The receptor set was obtained from a female donor in good health and CMV-seronegative. Both conserved end residues are part of each CDR3. Fields, in order: clone size, V gene, J gene, D gene, CDR3 DNA, CDR3 protein. A D gene is named only where the DNA matches it firmly. Not every row has a clone size; where given, it reads once, few, many or a size class.

NA	TRBV7-9	TRBJ2-3	NA	TGTGCCAGCAGCTTCGGGGGTGCAGATACGCAGTATTTT	CASSFGGADTQYF
NA	TRBV11-2	TRBJ1-1	TRBD1	TGTGCCAGCAGCTTAGCTTTCCGGGACAGGGCATGGAACACTGAAGCTTTCTTT	CASSLAFRDRAWNTEAFF
NA	TRBV19	TRBJ2-7	TRBD1	TGTGCCAGTAGCCTAGAACAGGGGACCCGTTACGAGCAGTACTTC	CASSLEQGTRYEQYF
NA	TRBV28	TRBJ1-3	NA	TGTGCCAGCAGTGCCAGGGGCCTTAGCTCTGGAAACACCATATATTTT	CASSARGLSSGNTIYF
NA	TRBV5-4	TRBJ2-3	NA	TGTGCCAGCAGCGCTCCAATGGGAGCGGATACGCAGTATTTT	CASSAPMGADTQYF
NA	TRBV10-3	TRBJ2-5	TRBD2	TGTGCCATCAGTCCCTCTAAAGCGGGGGATGTAGAGACCCAGTACTTC	CAISPSKAGDVETQYF
NA	TRBV7-2	TRBJ2-6	NA	TGTGCCAGCAGCCAAGACAGCTCTGGGGCCAACGTCCTGACTTTC	CASSQDSSGANVLTF
NA	TRBV27	TRBJ1-1	NA	TGTGCCAGCAGTACCCAGGGGACGATTGGTGAAGCTTTCTTT	CASSTQGTIGEAFF
NA	TRBV19	TRBJ2-3	TRBD1	TGTGCCAGTAGCCTGACAGGGGCTCGCACAGATACGCAGTATTTT	CASSLTGARTDTQYF
few	TRBV5-1	TRBJ2-2	NA	TGCGCCAGCAGCTTGGCCATCGGGGTAACGAACACCGGGGAGCTGTTTTTT	CASSLAIGVTNTGELFF
NA	TRBV7-6	TRBJ1-3	NA	TGTGCCAGCAGCTCCAGGCGCTCTGGAAACACCATATATTTT	CASSSRRSGNTIYF
NA	TRBV6-1	TRBJ1-5	TRBD1	TGTGCCAGCAGTGAAGCCCGTGATCCGACAGGGGGTATTCAGCCCCAGCATTTT	CASSEARDPTGGIQPQHF
NA	TRBV5-1	TRBJ2-1	NA	TGCGCCAGCAGCTTGACGAGCCCCTACAATGAGCAGTTCTTC	CASSLTSPYNEQFF
few	TRBV14	TRBJ1-2	NA	TGTGCCAGCAGCCAAAGGTTCGGTGCAGGGGCCTATGGCTACACCTTC	CASSQRFGAGAYGYTF
NA	TRBV6-6	TRBJ1-1	TRBD1	TGTGCCAGCAGCCCACCGACAGGGGCTGCGGGGCGTGAAGCTTTCTTT	CASSPPTGAAGREAFF
few	TRBV29-1	TRBJ1-1	NA	TGCAGCGTTGACGCCGACAGGAACACTGAAGCTTTCTTT	CSVDADRNTEAFF
NA	TRBV5-1	TRBJ2-5	NA	TGCGCCAGCAGCTTGAGGCGACTAGAACAAGAGACCCAGTACTTC	CASSLRRLEQETQYF
NA	TRBV4-2	TRBJ2-5	TRBD1	TGTGCCAGCAGCCAAACCTTGAACAGGGGGGAGACCCAGTACTTC	CASSQTLNRGETQYF
NA	TRBV19	TRBJ2-7	NA	TGTGCCAGTAGTATAATGCTGGGGGCCTCCTACGAGCAGTACTTC	CASSIMLGASYEQYF
NA	TRBV27	TRBJ2-3	NA	TGTGCCAGCAAACAGATTGTCACAGATACGCAGTATTTT	CASKQIVTDTQYF
NA	TRBV6-1	TRBJ2-7	NA	TGTGCCAGCAGTCAGGGGATAACCTACGAGCAGTATTTC	CASSQGITYEQYF
few	TRBV19	TRBJ2-6	NA	TGTGCCAGTAGTATAGATTCGTCGAGCAGGCTGGATGGGGCCAACGTCCTGACTTTC	CASSIDSSSRLDGANVLTF
NA	TRBV5-1	TRBJ2-7	TRBD2	TGCGCCAGCAGTACTAGCGGATACGAGCAGTACTTC	CASSTSGYEQYF
few	TRBV19	TRBJ1-1	NA	TGTGCCAGTACACACAGGGCCCCGAACACTGAAGCTTTCTTT	CASTHRAPNTEAFF
NA	TRBV6-1	TRBJ1-5	TRBD1	TGTGCCAGCAGACCCCCGGGACAGCTAACTCAGCCCCAGCATTTT	CASRPPGQLTQPQHF
NA	TRBV6-6	TRBJ1-5	NA	TGTGCCAGCAGCCAGACAGGAGCGGGCAATCAGCCCCAGCATTTT	CASSQTGAGNQPQHF
NA	TRBV5-1	TRBJ2-3	TRBD2	TGCGCCAGCAGTCGACAATACCCGACTAGCGGAAGACCAGATACGCAGTATTTT	CASSRQYPTSGRPDTQYF
NA	TRBV6-1	TRBJ2-7	NA	TGTGCCAGCAGTGAAGTTGGTAGCGGCCTCTACGAGCAGTACTTC	CASSEVGSGLYEQYF
NA	TRBV27	TRBJ2-1	NA	TGTGCCAGCAGTTTAAGGTGGATAGGCAGGGTAAATGAGCAGTTCTTC	CASSLRWIGRVNEQFF
once	TRBV7-8	TRBJ2-7	NA	TGTGCCAGCAGCCTGGTGGGCTCAACCTACGAGCAGTACTTC	CASSLVGSTYEQYF
NA	TRBV30	TRBJ2-7	TRBD2	TGTGCCTGGACCCAGCGGGGGAGAGCCTACGAGCAGTACTTC	CAWTQRGRAYEQYF
many	TRBV5-1	TRBJ2-7	NA	TGCGCCAGCAGCTTGGGGCGGTTCCCCTACGAGCAGTACTTC	CASSLGRFPYEQYF
NA	TRBV28	TRBJ1-6	NA	TGTGCCAGCAGTCCAACCGGCAACTCGGGGGATAATTCACCCCTCCACTTT	CASSPTGNSGDNSPLHF